This T cell receptor (beta chain) stems from a study of blood T cell repertoires in COVID-19. Germline V gene sequence: CDR1 KGHSH, CDR2 LQKENI. V lost 1 base to trimming and J lost 0 bases, with 10 bases between them. The CDR3 is 16 residues long. Original handling: Reference gene primer amplification in the assay estimated nucleated cell counts. Profiled with immunoSEQ multiplex PCR; TCRdb holds only in-frame clones, not every one. V and J calls plus clone size are reproduced from that table; the DNA served to infer D and trimming. Of about 300,000 clones in the sample, about 90% are singletons; the top ten hold about 1.6%.

The chain uses TRBV18 and TRBJ1-3; D not resolved. Sequenced material: peripheral blood. The receptor comes from a woman between 40 and 55 years old who had recovered from COVID-19. The CDR3 region has the DNA TGTGCCAGCTCACCACGGACTCTTAGCTCTGGAAACACCATATATTTT. It is translated as CASSPRTLSSGNTIYF.